This paragraph covers one T cell receptor (beta chain) sequence. Its antigen remains unidentified. The data belong to a study of long-term antiretroviral therapy in people with HIV. Runs used v3.0 of the immunoSEQ assay and were done at survey level. Per sample, sequencing targeted roughly 40,000-55,000 T-cell genomes. Generated by immunoSEQ multiplex PCR, the TCRdb table keeps only in-frame clones and is missing some. The sample consists of tens of thousands of clones, around 81% of them appearing once. Study conclusions and caveats: Blood specimens, gathered between 2004 and 2017, were possibly obtained under older ART regimens. Data on ART adherence, viral resistance or therapy changes were unavailable. All time points showed a repertoire dominated by clones expanded before ART.

The specimen comprised unsorted PBMCs, sampled 0.1 years before starting antiretroviral therapy. The TCR comes from a man aged 35-49 years with HIV.

CDR3: CASSLGAGRHNEQFF. In DNA form, the CDR3 reads TGTGCCAGCAGCTTGGGAGCGGGACGGCACAATGAGCAGTTCTTC. The V and J genes are TRBV5-5 and TRBJ2-1, with 7 bases matching TRBD2. Germline CDR1 reads SGHKS; CDR2 reads YYEKEE (reference sequence). J lost 5 bases, V lost 0 bases, and 5 bases had no gene match. This CDR3 has 15 residues. Together with reference TRBV5-5 and TRBJ2-1, the CDR3 gives the full variable domain: DAGVTQSPTHLIKTRGQQVTLRCSPISGHKSVSWYQQVLGQGPQFIFQYYEKEERGRGNFPDRFSARQFPNYSSELNVNALLLGDSALYLCASSLGAGRHNEQFFGPGTRLTVL.